The clone carrying this T cell receptor beta chain was found a few times. Germline loops: CDR1 SGHTA, CDR2 FQGTGA. V lost 1 base, J lost 6 bases, and 12 bases stayed unmatched. The CDR3 totals 17 residues. The data were obtained in a study of cytomegalovirus exposure and HLA in healthy donors. The PCR had 60 Vbeta and 13 Jbeta primers. Sequenced by immunoSEQ multiplex PCR; TCRdb stores in-frame clones only, minus some. The sample includes some 45,000 clones, roughly half of them seen just once. The sequence came from a human donor in good health. Specimen: PBMCs. V is TRBV7-3 and J is TRBJ2-3, with 8 bases aligning to TRBD2. The CDR3 bases are TGTGCCAGCAGCTTAAACCCGTCGGGGGGGCTTGGGGATACGCAGTATTTT. Protein sequence: CASSLNPSGGLGDTQYF.